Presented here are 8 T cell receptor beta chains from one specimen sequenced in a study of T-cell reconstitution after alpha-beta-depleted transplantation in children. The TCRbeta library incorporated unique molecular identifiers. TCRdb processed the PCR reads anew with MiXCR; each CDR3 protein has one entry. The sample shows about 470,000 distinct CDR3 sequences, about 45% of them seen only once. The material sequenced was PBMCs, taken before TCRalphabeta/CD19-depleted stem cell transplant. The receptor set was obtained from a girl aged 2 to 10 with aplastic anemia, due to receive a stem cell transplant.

The CDR3 coding sequence is TGTGCCAGCAGCCAGTTAGGGGGGATGAGGTCTGGGGCCAACGTCCTGACTTTC. Translation: CASSQLGGMRSGANVLTF. J is TRBJ2-6 and V is TRBV3-1, with D possibly being TRBD1 or TRBD2 (6 bases each). Germline V gene lookup returns CDR1 LGHDT and CDR2 YNNKEL (reference sequence). The CDR3 is made up of 18 amino acids. V was pared by 3 bases and J by 1 base, with 16 bases between.

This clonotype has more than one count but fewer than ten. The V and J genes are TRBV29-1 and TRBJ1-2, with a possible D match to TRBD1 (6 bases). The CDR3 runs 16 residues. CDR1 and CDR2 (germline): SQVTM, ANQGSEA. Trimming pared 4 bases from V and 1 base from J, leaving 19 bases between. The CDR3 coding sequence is TGCAGCGTTGTAAAGCCGACAGGTCCCTTTAACTATGGCTACACCTTC. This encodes CSVVKPTGPFNYGYTF.

CDR3 coding DNA: TGTGCCAGCAGTTACTCGATATCCAGCGGGGCATACAATGAGCAGTTCTTC. It translates to CASSYSISSGAYNEQFF. This chain links TRBV6-5 with TRBJ2-1; TRBD2 aligns across 7 bases. CDR1 and CDR2 (germline): MNHEY, SVGAGI. V lost 0 bases and J lost 4; bases outside the gene matches: 9. The CDR3 runs 17 residues.

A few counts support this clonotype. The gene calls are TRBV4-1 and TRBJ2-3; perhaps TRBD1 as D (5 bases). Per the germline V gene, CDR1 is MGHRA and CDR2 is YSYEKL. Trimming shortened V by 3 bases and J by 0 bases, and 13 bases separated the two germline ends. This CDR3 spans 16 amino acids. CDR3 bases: TGCGCCAGCAGCCAGCCCAGGGTTTCTAGCACAGATACGCAGTATTTT. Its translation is CASSQPRVSSTDTQYF.

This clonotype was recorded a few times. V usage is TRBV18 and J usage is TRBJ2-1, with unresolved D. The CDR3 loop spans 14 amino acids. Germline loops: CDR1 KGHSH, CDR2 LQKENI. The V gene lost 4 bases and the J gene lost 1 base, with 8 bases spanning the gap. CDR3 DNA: TGTGCCAGCTCACAGGACGGGTCCTACAATGAGCAGTTCTTC. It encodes CASSQDGSYNEQFF.

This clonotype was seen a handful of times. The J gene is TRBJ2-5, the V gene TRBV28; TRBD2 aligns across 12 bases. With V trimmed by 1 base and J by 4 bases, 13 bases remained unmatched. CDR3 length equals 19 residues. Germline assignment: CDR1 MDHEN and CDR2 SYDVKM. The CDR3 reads CASSLYRASGRAVGETQYF. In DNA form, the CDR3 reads TGTGCCAGCAGTTTATACCGGGCTAGCGGGAGGGCCGTAGGAGAGACCCAGTACTTC.

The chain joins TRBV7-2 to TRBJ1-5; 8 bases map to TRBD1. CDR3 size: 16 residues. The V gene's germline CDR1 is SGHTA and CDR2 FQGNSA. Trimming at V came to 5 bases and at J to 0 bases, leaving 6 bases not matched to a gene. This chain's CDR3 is CASSHRGDLSNQPQHF. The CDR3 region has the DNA TGTGCCAGCAGCCACAGGGGGGACCTTAGCAATCAGCCCCAGCATTTT.

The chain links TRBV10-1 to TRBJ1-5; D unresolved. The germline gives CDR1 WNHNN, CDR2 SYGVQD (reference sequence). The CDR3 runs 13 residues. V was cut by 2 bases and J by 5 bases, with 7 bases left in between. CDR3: CASSEPGHQPQHF. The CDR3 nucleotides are TGCGCCAGCAGTGAGCCGGGCCATCAGCCCCAGCATTTT.